Following are 8 T cell receptor beta chains from one sample sequenced in a study of beta chain features in type 1 diabetes (dated by TCRdb to 2016 to 2019). The protocol used for the library was the immunoSEQ multiplex PCR assay. The entire isolated RNA was reverse transcribed using the High Capacity cDNA Reverse Transcription Kit, and thus expressed TCRB transcripts were sequenced. Held by TCRdb, this immuneACCESS table contains in-frame sequences only and omits some clones. Under half of the omission traces to an unresolved V gene where checked; the cause of the rest is unknown. Counted in this sample were under 300,000 clones; about 26% of them appeared once. The ten biggest clones cover 3.5% to 4.5% of the sample. Sequences were obtained from central memory CD4+ T cells from blood. These receptors all stem from a man aged 30 to 45 in good health.

This clone was recorded a few times. This chain joins TRBV25-1 and TRBJ2-7; weak D call: TRBD1 (5 bases). The CDR3 extends over 16 amino acids. The germline CDR1 and CDR2 sequences are MGHDK and SYGVNS. V shed 1 base and J shed 1 base, with 14 bases lying between them. CDR3 bases: TGTGCCAGCAGTGAATTTCGGCAGGGAAAGTCCTACGAGCAGTACTTC. Protein product: CASSEFRQGKSYEQYF.

The rearrangement uses TRBV11-1 and TRBJ1-1, with D possibly TRBD1 on 5 matching bases. V lost 4 bases and J 1 base, leaving 13 bases between the germline ends. This CDR3 region has 15 residues. Germline CDR1 reads SGHAT; CDR2 reads FQDESV (reference sequence). The CDR3 nucleotides are TGTGCCAGCAGCTCAGTTATGGGGCGGAACACTGAAGCTTTCTTT. It encodes CASSSVMGRNTEAFF.

The chain recombines TRBV7-2 with TRBJ2-1, with 7 bases matching TRBD2. With V trimmed by 5 bases and J by 4 bases, 11 bases remained unmatched. This CDR3 region has 16 residues. CDR1 is SGHTA, CDR2 FQGNSA, per germline. In DNA, the CDR3 is TGTGCCAGCAGCCCTAGCGGCCTGACATCTTACAATGAGCAGTTCTTC. Amino acid sequence: CASSPSGLTSYNEQFF. Using reference TRBV7-2 and TRBJ2-1 for the parts outside the CDR3, the full variable domain is GAGVSQSPSNKVTEKGKDVELRCDPISGHTALYWYRQSLGQGLEFLIYFQGNSAPDKSGLPSDRFSAERTGGSVSTLTIQRTQQEDSAVYLCASSPSGLTSYNEQFFGPGTRLTVL.

This clone was recorded many times. The sample contains more than one DNA sequence encoding this CDR3. The chain recombines TRBV18 with TRBJ2-3; 9 bases line up with TRBD2. The CDR3 contains 15 residues. The germline CDR1 and CDR2 sequences are KGHSH and LQKENI. The J segment lost 0 bases and the V segment lost 3 bases, leaving 1 base of the junction unmatched. The CDR3 region has the DNA TGTGCCAGCTCACCGACTAGCGGTAGCACAGATACGCAGTATTTT. Encoded protein: CASSPTSGSTDTQYF.

The gene calls are TRBV30 and TRBJ1-4; D gene unclear. CDR1 is GTSNPN, CDR2 SVGIG, per germline (reference sequence). This CDR3 region has 11 residues. Deletions cut 0 bases from V and 7 bases from J, with 3 bases between. For the CDR3, the DNA is TGTGCCTGGAGTGTCCCTGAAAAACTGTTTTTT. Amino acids: CAWSVPEKLFF.

The rearrangement joins TRBV10-3 to TRBJ1-1; D unresolved. The ends were cut back, 6 bases at V and 2 bases at J, with 7 bases in the middle. Germline assignment: CDR1 ENHRY and CDR2 SYGVKD. The CDR3 totals 12 residues. The DNA for the CDR3 is TGTGCCATCAGGGGAAGTAACACTGAAGCTTTCTTT. The encoded protein is CAIRGSNTEAFF.

This clone was counted at least ten times. The rearrangement uses TRBV7-9 and TRBJ2-3; TRBD1 is a possible D gene (5 bases). The CDR3 consists of 14 residues. Looked up from germline, CDR1 is SEHNR and CDR2 is FQNEAQ (reference sequence). The V end was cut by 1 base, the J end by 4 bases, with 9 bases between. As DNA, the CDR3 is TGTGCCAGCAGCTTAGAGGGGAAGGCAGATACGCAGTATTTT. It codes for CASSLEGKADTQYF.

Only a few counts were recorded for this clone. The chain recombines TRBV6-5 with TRBJ2-7; 8 bases match TRBD1. V gave up 4 bases and J gave up 3 bases; unmatched junction bases: 5. CDR3 length: 14 residues. Germline CDR1 MNHEY, CDR2 SVGAGI. DNA of the CDR3: TGTGCCAGCAGTTTATACAGGGGGGACTACGAGCAGTACTTC. Amino acid sequence: CASSLYRGDYEQYF.